The 15 T cell receptor beta chains below were found in one sample sequenced in a study of blood T cell repertoires in COVID-19. Assay used: immunoSEQ multiplex PCR; TCRdb lists only in-frame clones, some missing. The data show a few hundred thousand clones, around 84% seen once. What was sequenced was PBMCs or T cells enriched from blood (not recorded which). The source of these receptors is a woman aged 50 to 60 who had been exposed to COVID-19.

The rearrangement joins TRBV5-4 to TRBJ2-3; 8 nucleotides align to TRBD1. In germline, CDR1 is SGHNT, CDR2 YYREEE (reference sequence). With V trimmed by 6 bases and J by 5 bases, 5 bases remained unmatched. This CDR3 has 13 amino acids. The CDR3 here is CASISDREDTQYF. The CDR3 bases are TGTGCCAGCATCTCGGACAGGGAAGATACGCAGTATTTT.

The J gene is TRBJ1-1, the V gene TRBV29-1; D gene uncertain. Germline CDR1 and CDR2: SQVTM and ANQGSEA. This CDR3 comprises 12 residues. V gave up 4 bases and J gave up 0 bases, with 6 bases separating them. The CDR3 nucleotides read TGCAGCGTTGTTTGGCTGAACACTGAAGCTTTCTTT. Translation: CSVVWLNTEAFF. The full variable domain, its missing parts supplied by reference TRBV29-1 and TRBJ1-1, is SAVISQKPSRDICQRGTSLTIQCQVDSQVTMMFWYRQQPGQSLTLIATANQGSEATYESGFVIDKFPISRPNLTFSTLTVSNMSPEDSSIYLCSVVWLNTEAFFGQGTRLTVV.

V is TRBV10-3 and J is TRBJ2-7; D is unresolved. CDR3 length equals 11 residues. Germline V gene data show CDR1 as ENHRY and CDR2 as SYGVKD. The germline V and J ends were trimmed by 4 bases and 7 bases, with 8 bases remaining between them. CDR3 in amino acids: CAISGSTEQYF. CDR3 coding DNA: TGTGCCATCAGTGGTTCTACTGAGCAGTACTTC.

This chain connects TRBV6-2 or TRBV6-3 to TRBJ1-1; no clear D gene. Germline V gene sequence: CDR1 MNHEY, CDR2 SVGEGT. Trimming removed 2 bases from V and 3 bases from J, with 7 bases in between. This CDR3 region has 13 residues. The CDR3 coding sequence is TGTGCCAGCAGTTACGGGCAGTACACTGAAGCTTTCTTT. Protein sequence: CASSYGQYTEAFF.

The chain recombines TRBV19 with TRBJ2-2; unclear D gene. Germline V gene sequence: CDR1 LNHDA, CDR2 SQIVND (reference sequence). V was shortened by 3 bases and J by 9 bases, with 17 bases between the two germline ends. The CDR3 loop spans 15 amino acids. CDR3 protein: CASSISPTEEWELFF. The CDR3 nucleotides read TGTGCCAGTAGTATCTCTCCTACCGAGGAATGGGAGCTGTTTTTT.

The chain couples TRBV6-4 to TRBJ1-6, with D tentatively TRBD1 (6 bases). The CDR3 runs 15 residues. CDR1 and CDR2 (germline): MRHNA, SNTAGT. The V and J ends lost 10 bases and 6 bases respectively, with 19 bases between them. The CDR3 sequence is CATRTEDSSNSPLHF. In DNA form, the CDR3 reads TGTGCCACGAGAACGGAGGACAGCTCTAATTCACCCCTCCACTTT.

The chain uses TRBV29-1 and TRBJ1-2; no reliable D call. Germline CDR1 and CDR2: SQVTM and ANQGSEA. CDR3 length equals 13 residues. The V gene lost 6 bases and the J gene lost 5 bases, with 16 bases spanning the gap. CDR3 residues: CSVSSRLNYGYTF. The CDR3 nucleotides are TGCAGCGTGTCGAGTAGACTGAATTATGGCTACACCTTC.

This chain links TRBV7-9 with TRBJ1-1, with 7 bases matching TRBD1. Germline lookup yields CDR1 SEHNR and CDR2 FQNEAQ (reference sequence). With V trimmed by 2 bases and J by 1 base, 4 bases remained unmatched. This CDR3 comprises 15 residues. CDR3 nucleotide sequence: TGTGCCAGCAGCTTACTTAAGGGGGCGAACACTGAAGCTTTCTTT. This translates into CASSLLKGANTEAFF.

CDR3 coding DNA: TGTGCCAGCAGTCAAGCCCGCACAGATACGCAGTATTTT. Translated: CASSQARTDTQYF. J is TRBJ2-3 and V is TRBV6-2 or TRBV6-3; unclear D gene. CDR1 is MNHEY and CDR2 is SVGEGT in the germline V gene. The CDR3 runs to 13 residues. Trimming removed 5 bases at V and 1 base at J, with 7 bases between.

V usage is TRBV19 and J usage is TRBJ1-2; 12 bases align to TRBD1. The CDR3 is 17 residues long. Trimming removed 2 bases from V and 7 bases from J; junction bases left unmatched: 11. Germline V gives CDR1 LNHDA, CDR2 SQIVND (reference sequence). The CDR3 loop is CASSIRGQGALVRGYTF. The CDR3 nucleotides are TGTGCCAGTAGTATACGGGGACAGGGGGCGCTAGTTCGTGGCTACACCTTC.

The chain employs TRBV18 and TRBJ2-7; possible D gene TRBD2, 6 bases. Per germline, CDR1 KGHSH and CDR2 LQKENI. The CDR3 has 14 residues. Trimming stripped 3 bases from V and 0 bases from J, with 9 bases between. CDR3 in amino acids: CASSPGLGSYEQYF. As DNA, the CDR3 is TGTGCCAGCTCACCGGGACTCGGCTCCTACGAGCAGTACTTC. Complete variable domain (other parts from reference TRBV18 and TRBJ2-7): NAGVMQNPRHLVRRRGQEARLRCSPMKGHSHVYWYRQLPEEGLKFMVYLQKENIIDESGMPKERFSAEFPKEGPSILRIQQVVRGDSAAYFCASSPGLGSYEQYFGPGTRLTVT.

The rearrangement links TRBV24-1 to TRBJ2-5; 7 bases are a match to TRBD2. This CDR3 comprises 12 residues. J lost 7 bases, V lost 4 bases, and 2 bases had no gene match. The germline V gene has CDR1 KGHDR and CDR2 SFDVKD. Written as DNA, the CDR3 is TGTGCCACCAGTGACACGGGGGGGACCCAGTACTTC. Translated, it gives CATSDTGGTQYF.

The gene calls are TRBV7-3 and TRBJ1-1; 8 positions match TRBD1. Germline V lookup: CDR1 SGHTA, CDR2 FQGTGA. The junction had 15 bases not matched to a gene; V was cut back by 5 bases and J by 4 bases. The CDR3 is 17 residues long. The CDR3 sequence: CASSIMGTGQLGTEAFF. CDR3 sequence (DNA): TGTGCCAGCAGCATCATGGGGACAGGACAATTGGGCACTGAAGCTTTCTTT. Together with reference TRBV7-3 and TRBJ1-1, the CDR3 gives the full variable domain: GAGVSQTPSNKVTEKGKYVELRCDPISGHTALYWYRQSLGQGPEFLIYFQGTGAADDSGLPNDRFFAVRPEGSVSTLKIQRTERGDSAVYLCASSIMGTGQLGTEAFFGQGTRLTVV.

V and J are TRBV6-2 or TRBV6-3 and TRBJ1-2; D remains unclear. The V end was cut by 0 bases, the J end by 2 bases, with 4 bases between. The CDR3 extends over 13 amino acids. Per the germline V gene, CDR1 is MNHEY and CDR2 is SVGEGT. In nucleotides, the CDR3 is TGTGCCAGCAGTTACTCCCAGAACTATGGCTACACCTTC. Translating it yields CASSYSQNYGYTF.

V gene TRBV27 combines with J gene TRBJ2-3; 8 bases match TRBD2. Germline V CDR1 and CDR2: MNHEY, SMNVEV (reference sequence). The CDR3 covers 13 residues. Losses at the gene ends were 6 bases for V and 4 bases for J; bases not matched to a gene: 3. CDR3 region: CASSRGGPDTQYF. CDR3 bases: TGTGCCAGCAGCCGGGGGGGCCCAGATACGCAGTATTTT.